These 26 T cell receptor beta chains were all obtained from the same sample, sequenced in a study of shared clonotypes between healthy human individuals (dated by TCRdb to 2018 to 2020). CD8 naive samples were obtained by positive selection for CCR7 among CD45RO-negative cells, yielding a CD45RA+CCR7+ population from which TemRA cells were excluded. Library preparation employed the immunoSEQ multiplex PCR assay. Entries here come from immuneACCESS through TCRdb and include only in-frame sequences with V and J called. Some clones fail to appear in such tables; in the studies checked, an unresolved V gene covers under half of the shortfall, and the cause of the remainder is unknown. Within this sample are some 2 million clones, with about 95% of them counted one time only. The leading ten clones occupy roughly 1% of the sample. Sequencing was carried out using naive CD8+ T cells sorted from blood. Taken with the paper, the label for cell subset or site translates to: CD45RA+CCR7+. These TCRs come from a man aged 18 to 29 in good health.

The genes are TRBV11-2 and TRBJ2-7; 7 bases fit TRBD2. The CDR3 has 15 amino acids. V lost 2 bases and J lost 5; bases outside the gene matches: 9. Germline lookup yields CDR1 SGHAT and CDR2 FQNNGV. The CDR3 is CASSLSWREKDEQYF. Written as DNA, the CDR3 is TGTGCCAGCAGCTTATCCTGGCGGGAGAAGGACGAGCAGTACTTC. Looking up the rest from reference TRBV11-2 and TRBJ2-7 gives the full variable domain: EAGVAQSPRYKIIEKRQSVAFWCNPISGHATLYWYQQILGQGPKLLIQFQNNGVVDDSQLPKDRFSAERLKGVDSTLKIQPAKLEDSAVYLCASSLSWREKDEQYFGPGTRLTVT.

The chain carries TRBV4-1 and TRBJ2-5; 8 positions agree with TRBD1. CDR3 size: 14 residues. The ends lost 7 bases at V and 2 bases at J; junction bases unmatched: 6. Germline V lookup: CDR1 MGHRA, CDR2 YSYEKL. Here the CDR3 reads CASTNRQGQETQYF. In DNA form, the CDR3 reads TGCGCCAGCACCAATCGACAGGGGCAAGAGACCCAGTACTTC.

CDR3 in amino acids: CASSPHSAYYEQYF. CDR3 nucleotides: TGTGCCAGCAGTCCCCACAGCGCCTATTACGAGCAGTACTTC. V gene TRBV27 combines with J gene TRBJ2-7; D is uncertain. This CDR3 has 14 residues. From germline, CDR1 is MNHEY and CDR2 SMNVEV (reference sequence). Deletions cut 5 bases from V and 4 bases from J, with 15 bases between.

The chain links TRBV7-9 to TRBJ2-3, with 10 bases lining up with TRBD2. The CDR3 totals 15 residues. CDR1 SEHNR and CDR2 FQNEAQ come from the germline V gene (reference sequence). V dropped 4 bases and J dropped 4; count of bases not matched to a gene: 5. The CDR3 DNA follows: TGTGCCAGCAGCTCTAGCGGGAGCGCGGCAGATACGCAGTATTTT. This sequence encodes CASSSSGSAADTQYF.

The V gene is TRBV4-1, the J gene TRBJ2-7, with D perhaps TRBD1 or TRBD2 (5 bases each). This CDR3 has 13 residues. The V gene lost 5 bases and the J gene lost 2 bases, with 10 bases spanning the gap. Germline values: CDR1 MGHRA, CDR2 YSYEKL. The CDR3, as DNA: TGCGCCAGCAGCTGGGACCAAACCTACGAGCAGTACTTC. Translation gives CASSWDQTYEQYF.

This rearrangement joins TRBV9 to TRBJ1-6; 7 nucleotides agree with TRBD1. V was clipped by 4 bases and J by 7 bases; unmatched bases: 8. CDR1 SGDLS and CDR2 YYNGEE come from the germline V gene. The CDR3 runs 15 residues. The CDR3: CASSPDPGGNSPLHF. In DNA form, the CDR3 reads TGTGCCAGCAGCCCAGACCCAGGGGGAAATTCACCCCTCCACTTT.

The DNA for the CDR3 is TGTGCCAGCAGCTCACCATCCGGGGGGCCCTACGAGCAGTACTTC. The encoded protein is CASSSPSGGPYEQYF. The chain joins TRBV7-9 to TRBJ2-7; D might be TRBD2 (7 bases). Trimming stripped 4 bases from V and 2 bases from J, with 15 bases between. This CDR3 has 15 residues. The germline CDR1 and CDR2 sequences are SEHNR and FQNEAQ (reference sequence).

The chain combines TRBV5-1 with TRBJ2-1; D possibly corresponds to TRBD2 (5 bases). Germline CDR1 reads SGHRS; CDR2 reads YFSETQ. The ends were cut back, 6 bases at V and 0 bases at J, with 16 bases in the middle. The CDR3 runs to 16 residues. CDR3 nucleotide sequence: TGCGCCAGCAACCAAGACGTAGGGAGCTCCTACAATGAGCAGTTCTTC. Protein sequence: CASNQDVGSSYNEQFF.

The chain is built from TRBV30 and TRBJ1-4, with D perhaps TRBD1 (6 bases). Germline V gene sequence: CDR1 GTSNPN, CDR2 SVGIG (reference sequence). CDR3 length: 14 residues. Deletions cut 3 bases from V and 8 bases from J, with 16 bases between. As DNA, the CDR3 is TGTGCCTGGAGCGAGGGGGGTTTAGGCGAAAAACTGTTTTTT. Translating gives CAWSEGGLGEKLFF. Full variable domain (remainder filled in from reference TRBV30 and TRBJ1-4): SQTIHQWPATLVQPVGSPLSLECTVEGTSNPNLYWYRQAAGRGLQLLFYSVGIGQISSEVPQNLSASRPQDRQFILSSKKLLLSDSGFYLCAWSEGGLGEKLFFGSGTQLSVL.

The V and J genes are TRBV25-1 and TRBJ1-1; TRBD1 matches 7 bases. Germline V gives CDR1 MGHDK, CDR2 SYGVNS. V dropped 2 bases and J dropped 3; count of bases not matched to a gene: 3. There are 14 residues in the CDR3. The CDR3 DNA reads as TGTGCCAGCAGTGAAACAGGGGAGGACACTGAAGCTTTCTTT. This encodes CASSETGEDTEAFF.

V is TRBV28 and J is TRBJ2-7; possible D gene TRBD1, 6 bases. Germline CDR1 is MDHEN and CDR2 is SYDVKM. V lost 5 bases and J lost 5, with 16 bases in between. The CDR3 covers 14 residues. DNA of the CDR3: TGTGCCAGCAGTGGAGCAGGGGAAAGGCACGAGCAGTACTTC. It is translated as CASSGAGERHEQYF.

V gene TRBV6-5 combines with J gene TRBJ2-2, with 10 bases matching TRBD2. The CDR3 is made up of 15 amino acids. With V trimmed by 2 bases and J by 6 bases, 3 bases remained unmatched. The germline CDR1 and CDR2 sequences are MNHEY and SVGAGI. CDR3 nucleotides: TGTGCCAGCAGTTACAAGCGGGAGGGCCCCGGGGAGCTGTTTTTT. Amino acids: CASSYKREGPGELFF.

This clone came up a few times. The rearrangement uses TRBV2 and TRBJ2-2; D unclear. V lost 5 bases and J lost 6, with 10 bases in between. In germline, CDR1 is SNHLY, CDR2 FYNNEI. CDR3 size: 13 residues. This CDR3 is CASSLPWPGELFF. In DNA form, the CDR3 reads TGTGCCAGCAGTTTACCATGGCCCGGGGAGCTGTTTTTT.

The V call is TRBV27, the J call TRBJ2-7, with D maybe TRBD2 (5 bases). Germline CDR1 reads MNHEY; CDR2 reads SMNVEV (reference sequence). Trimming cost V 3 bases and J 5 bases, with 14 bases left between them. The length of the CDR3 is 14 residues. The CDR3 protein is CASSFRGPVDEQYF. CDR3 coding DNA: TGTGCCAGCAGTTTTCGAGGGCCAGTGGACGAGCAGTACTTC.

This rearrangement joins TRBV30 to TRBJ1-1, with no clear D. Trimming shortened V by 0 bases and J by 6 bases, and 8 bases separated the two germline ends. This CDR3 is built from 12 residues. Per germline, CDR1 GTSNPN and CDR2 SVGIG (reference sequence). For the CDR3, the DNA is TGTGCCTGGAGTGTAGCCGGGCCTGAAGCTTTCTTT. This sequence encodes CAWSVAGPEAFF.

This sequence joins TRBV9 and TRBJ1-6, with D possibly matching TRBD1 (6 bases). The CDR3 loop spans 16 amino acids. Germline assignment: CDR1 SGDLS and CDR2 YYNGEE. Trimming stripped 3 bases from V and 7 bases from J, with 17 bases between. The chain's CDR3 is CASSAAQGLENSPLHF. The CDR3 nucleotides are TGTGCCAGCAGCGCAGCCCAGGGGTTGGAGAATTCACCCCTCCACTTT. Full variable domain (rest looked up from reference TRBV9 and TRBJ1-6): DSGVTQTPKHLITATGQRVTLRCSPRSGDLSVYWYQQSLDQGLQFLIQYYNGEERAKGNILERFSAQQFPDLHSELNLSSLELGDSALYFCASSAAQGLENSPLHFGNGTRLTVT.

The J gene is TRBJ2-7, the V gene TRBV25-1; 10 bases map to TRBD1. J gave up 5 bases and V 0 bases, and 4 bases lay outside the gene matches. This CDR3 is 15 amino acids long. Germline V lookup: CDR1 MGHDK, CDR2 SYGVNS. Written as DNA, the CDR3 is TGTGCCAGCAGTGAATATTTGGGACAGGGGAACGAGCAGTACTTC. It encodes CASSEYLGQGNEQYF.

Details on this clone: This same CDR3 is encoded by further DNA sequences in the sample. CDR3 nucleotide sequence: TGTGCCAGCAGCTCACAGGGGGCGGGGACTGAAGCTTTCTTT. Amino acid sequence: CASSSQGAGTEAFF. The chain uses TRBV7-9 and TRBJ1-1; 9 bases agree with TRBD1. The CDR3 loop spans 14 amino acids. After removal of 4 bases from V and 5 bases from J, the junction contained 5 bases not matched to a gene. The germline V gene encodes CDR1 SEHNR and CDR2 FQNEAQ (reference sequence).

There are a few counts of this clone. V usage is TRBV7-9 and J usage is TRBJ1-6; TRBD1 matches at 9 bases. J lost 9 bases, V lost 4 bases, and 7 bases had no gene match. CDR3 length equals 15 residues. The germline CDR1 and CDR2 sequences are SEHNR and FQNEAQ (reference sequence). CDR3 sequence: CASSSPGTGSSPLHF. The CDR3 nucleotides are TGTGCCAGCAGCTCCCCCGGGACAGGGTCTTCACCCCTCCACTTT.

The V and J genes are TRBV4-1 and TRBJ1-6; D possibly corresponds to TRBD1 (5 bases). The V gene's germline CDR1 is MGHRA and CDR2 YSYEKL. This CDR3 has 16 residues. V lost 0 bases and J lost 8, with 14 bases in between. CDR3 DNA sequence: TGCGCCAGCAGCCAAGAACGGGGGAATTGGGATTCACCCCTCCACTTT. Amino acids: CASSQERGNWDSPLHF.

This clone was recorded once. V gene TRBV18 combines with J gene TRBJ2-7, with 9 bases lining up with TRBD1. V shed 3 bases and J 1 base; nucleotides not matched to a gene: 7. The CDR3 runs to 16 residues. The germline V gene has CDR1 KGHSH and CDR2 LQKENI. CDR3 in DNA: TGTGCCAGCTCACCGGGACAGGGAAAGGGATCCTACGAGCAGTACTTC. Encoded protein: CASSPGQGKGSYEQYF. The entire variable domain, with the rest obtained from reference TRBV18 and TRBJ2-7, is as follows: NAGVMQNPRHLVRRRGQEARLRCSPMKGHSHVYWYRQLPEEGLKFMVYLQKENIIDESGMPKERFSAEFPKEGPSILRIQQVVRGDSAAYFCASSPGQGKGSYEQYFGPGTRLTVT.

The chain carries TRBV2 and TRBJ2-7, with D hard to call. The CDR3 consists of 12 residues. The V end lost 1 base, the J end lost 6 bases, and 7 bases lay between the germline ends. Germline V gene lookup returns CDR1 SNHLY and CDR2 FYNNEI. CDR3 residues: CASSEGSGEQYF. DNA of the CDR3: TGTGCCAGCAGTGAAGGGTCCGGCGAGCAGTACTTC.

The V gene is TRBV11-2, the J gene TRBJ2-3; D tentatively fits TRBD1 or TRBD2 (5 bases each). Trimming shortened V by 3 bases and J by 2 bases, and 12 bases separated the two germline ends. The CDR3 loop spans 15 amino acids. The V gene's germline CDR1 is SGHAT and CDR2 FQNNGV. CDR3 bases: TGTGCCAGCAGCTTCTGGGGACGGACCACAGATACGCAGTATTTT. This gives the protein CASSFWGRTTDTQYF.

The CDR3 bases are TGTGCCAGCACCCGGACAGGGGGCGAGGGCTATGGCTACACCTTC. Translated: CASTRTGGEGYGYTF. The chain joins TRBV27 to TRBJ1-2, with 11 bases that match TRBD1. Looked up from germline, CDR1 is MNHEY and CDR2 is SMNVEV (reference sequence). The CDR3 is made up of 15 amino acids. J gave up 4 bases and V 7 bases, and 8 bases lay outside the gene matches.

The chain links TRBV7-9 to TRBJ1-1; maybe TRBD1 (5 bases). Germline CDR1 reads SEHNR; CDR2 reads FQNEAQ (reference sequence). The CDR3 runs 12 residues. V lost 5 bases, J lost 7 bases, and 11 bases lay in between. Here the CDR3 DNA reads TGTGCCAGCAGCCTAACCCAGGGTGAAGCTTTCTTT. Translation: CASSLTQGEAFF.

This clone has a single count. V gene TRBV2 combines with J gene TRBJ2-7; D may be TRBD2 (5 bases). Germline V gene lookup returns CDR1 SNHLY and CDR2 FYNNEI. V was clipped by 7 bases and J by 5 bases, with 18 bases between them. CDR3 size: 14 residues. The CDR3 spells CASTSGWETHEQYF. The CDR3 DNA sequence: TGTGCCAGCACCTCGGGTTGGGAGACTCACGAGCAGTACTTC.